This T cell receptor (beta chain) was documented in a study of shared clonotypes between healthy human individuals. The length of the CDR3 is 16 residues. The V and J ends lost 4 bases and 2 bases respectively, with 15 bases between them. CDR1 SEHNR and CDR2 FQNEAQ come from the germline V gene (reference sequence). Execution of the assay was at deep level. Using immunoSEQ multiplex PCR, the repertoire was profiled, and TCRdb retains in-frame clones only, with some absent. The data hold about 490,000 clones, with over 65% observed a single time. Nashville, Tennessee was home to all donors, each a Caucasian adult.

The chain couples TRBV7-9 to TRBJ2-1, with D tentatively TRBD1 or TRBD2 (5 bases each). The source of this sequence is a middle-aged woman in good health. Some clones in this sample may be carry-over from other donors' samples. The sample taken for sequencing was PBMCs. The CDR3 spells CASSSRDQGPYNEQFF. Written as DNA, the CDR3 is TGTGCCAGCAGCTCCCGGGACCAAGGCCCCTACAATGAGCAGTTCTTC. Looking up the rest from reference TRBV7-9 and TRBJ2-1 gives the full variable domain: DTGVSQNPRHKITKRGQNVTFRCDPISEHNRLYWYRQTLGQGPEFLTYFQNEAQLEKSRLLSDRFSAERPKGSFSTLEIQRTEQGDSAMYLCASSSRDQGPYNEQFFGPGTRLTVL.